These T cell receptor beta chains were read from a single sample in a study of cytomegalovirus exposure and HLA in healthy donors. The protocol was immunoSEQ multiplex PCR, while the TCRdb copy is restricted to in-frame clones and leaves out a portion. The sample has fewer than 150,000 clones; 15% are singletons. The sequenced material came from PBMCs. Every receptor here comes from a woman aged 18-29 years in good health and CMV-seronegative. CDR3s include the opening cysteine and the closing phenylalanine or tryptophan. Each record gives: clone size, V gene, D gene, J gene, CDR3 length, CDR3 DNA, CDR3 protein. A D gene is named only where the DNA matches it firmly. Size values are once, few and many counts, or a class for expanded clones, and some rows have none.

size: few
V: TRBV27
D: TRBD1
J: TRBJ1-5
length: 14
DNA: TGTGCCAGCAGTCTCGACAGGGGGAAGCAGCCCCAGCATTTT
CDR3: CASSLDRGKQPQHF

size: -
V: TRBV28
D: -
J: TRBJ1-1
length: 15
DNA: TGTGCCAGCATTACCTTGGGGGGGACGTACTCTGAAGCTTTCTTT
CDR3: CASITLGGTYSEAFF

size: once
V: TRBV19
D: TRBD1
J: TRBJ2-2
length: 15
DNA: TGTGCCAGTAGGGCAGGACAGGGAAACACCGGGGAGCTGTTTTTT
CDR3: CASRAGQGNTGELFF

size: few
V: TRBV7-7
D: -
J: TRBJ2-7
length: 15
DNA: TGTGCCAGCAGCGCCTCGGGGCGGGGAGGCTACGAGCAGTACTTC
CDR3: CASSASGRGGYEQYF

size: -
V: TRBV4-3
D: -
J: TRBJ2-7
length: 15
DNA: TGCGCCAGCAGCCTCAACCGGGACTGGCACAGGGAGCAGTACTTC
CDR3: CASSLNRDWHREQYF

size: -
V: TRBV6-1
D: -
J: TRBJ1-5
length: 12
DNA: TGTGCCACAGCGTATAGCAATCAGCCCCAGCATTTT
CDR3: CATAYSNQPQHF

size: few
V: TRBV7-6
D: -
J: TRBJ2-5
length: 11
DNA: TGTGCCAGCAGCTCGTCGGAGACCCAGTACTTC
CDR3: CASSSSETQYF

size: -
V: TRBV21-1
D: -
J: TRBJ1-2
length: 15
DNA: TGTGCCAGCAGCAAAGCTTTGTCAGGGAACGAATCCTACACCTTC
CDR3: CASSKALSGNESYTF

size: few
V: TRBV2
D: TRBD1
J: TRBJ1-4
length: 15
DNA: TGTGCCAGTCTCCGGGACAGGGGATACGGTGAAAAACTGTTTTTT
CDR3: CASLRDRGYGEKLFF

size: -
V: TRBV4-1
D: -
J: TRBJ1-5
length: 13
DNA: TGCGCCAGCAGTCGGGGGATCAATCAGCCCCAGCATTTT
CDR3: CASSRGINQPQHF

size: few
V: TRBV7-2
D: TRBD2
J: TRBJ2-3
length: 14
DNA: TGTGCCAGCAGCTTAGGGCTAGCGGGGGAATCGCAGTATTTT
CDR3: CASSLGLAGESQYF

size: few
V: TRBV4-1
D: TRBD2
J: TRBJ2-3
length: 19
DNA: TGCGCCAGCAGCCAAGACCCCGGGACTAGCGGGGGGGCCGGGGATACGCAGTATTTT
CDR3: CASSQDPGTSGGAGDTQYF

size: -
V: TRBV5-1
D: -
J: TRBJ2-7
length: 15
DNA: TGCGCCAGCAGCTTGGAAAGCGGTAGCGTCGACGAGCAGTACTTC
CDR3: CASSLESGSVDEQYF

size: few
V: TRBV5-1
D: -
J: TRBJ2-7
length: 13
DNA: TGCGCCAGCAGCTTGGAAGGGAGCTACGAGCAGTACTTC
CDR3: CASSLEGSYEQYF

size: -
V: TRBV5-5
D: TRBD1
J: TRBJ1-2
length: 16
DNA: TGTGCCAGCAGGCGGACAGGGGGGGATCGTAACTATGGCTACACCTTC
CDR3: CASRRTGGDRNYGYTF

size: few
V: TRBV29-1
D: -
J: TRBJ1-2
length: 12
DNA: TGCAGAGTCTCGGGACTGGAGGATGGCTACACCTTC
CDR3: CRVSGLEDGYTF

size: -
V: TRBV4-2
D: -
J: TRBJ1-3
length: 16
DNA: TGTGCCAGCGCCAAAACCTACGGAGATTCGGGAAACACCATATATTTT
CDR3: CASAKTYGDSGNTIYF

size: -
V: TRBV10-2
D: -
J: TRBJ2-3
length: 12
DNA: TGCGCCAGCAGTCCGGGAGCAGATACGCAGTATTTT
CDR3: CASSPGADTQYF

size: few
V: TRBV15
D: TRBD1
J: TRBJ2-1
length: 15
DNA: TGTGCCACCAGCAGAAGTAGGACAGGGCTGGATGAGCAGTTCTTC
CDR3: CATSRSRTGLDEQFF

size: -
V: TRBV13
D: -
J: TRBJ2-7
length: 13
DNA: TGTGCCAGCAGCTCCCGGGACACCTACGAGCAGTACTTC
CDR3: CASSSRDTYEQYF

size: -
V: TRBV5-4
D: -
J: TRBJ2-7
length: 15
DNA: TGTGCCAGCAGCGGAACAGGTCATAACGTCTACGAGCAGTACTTC
CDR3: CASSGTGHNVYEQYF

size: -
V: TRBV9
D: -
J: TRBJ1-4
length: 15
DNA: TGTGCCAGCAGCGTAGGCCCCTCCGGTGATGAAAAACTGTTTTTT
CDR3: CASSVGPSGDEKLFF

size: few
V: TRBV5-1
D: TRBD1
J: TRBJ1-3
length: 15
DNA: TGCGCCAGCAGCCCCGGCGGCAGGGGGTTAGACACCATATATTTT
CDR3: CASSPGGRGLDTIYF

size: few
V: TRBV29-1
D: -
J: TRBJ1-1
length: 10
DNA: TGCAGCGTACGAGACAGGGAAGCTTTCTTT
CDR3: CSVRDREAFF

size: -
V: TRBV6-5
D: -
J: TRBJ1-2
length: 14
DNA: TGTGCCAGCAGGACCGGGACAACTTCCTATGGCTACACCTTC
CDR3: CASRTGTTSYGYTF

size: -
V: TRBV6-1
D: -
J: TRBJ2-7
length: 14
DNA: TGTGCCAGCAGTGATACGGGGGTCTCCTACGAGCAGTACTTC
CDR3: CASSDTGVSYEQYF

size: few
V: TRBV15
D: TRBD1
J: TRBJ1-5
length: 15
DNA: TGTGCCACCGTAGGGGACAGGCAATCCAATCAGCCCCAGCATTTT
CDR3: CATVGDRQSNQPQHF

size: -
V: TRBV2
D: TRBD1
J: TRBJ2-7
length: 17
DNA: TGTGCCAGCAGTGTCTCGACCGTGGACAGGGGCGGTTACGATCAGTACTTC
CDR3: CASSVSTVDRGGYDQYF

size: -
V: TRBV18
D: -
J: TRBJ2-7
length: 15
DNA: TGTGCCAGCTCCCTTGGACAGCCCGTAACCTACGAGCAGTACTTC
CDR3: CASSLGQPVTYEQYF

size: few
V: TRBV21-1
D: -
J: TRBJ2-7
length: 15
DNA: TGTGCCAGCAGCAAAAACACAGGGGGTCGGTACGAGCAGTACTTC
CDR3: CASSKNTGGRYEQYF

size: -
V: TRBV2
D: -
J: TRBJ2-1
length: 13
DNA: TGTGCCAGCAGTCACCCCGGCGGCAATGAGCAGTTCTTC
CDR3: CASSHPGGNEQFF

size: -
V: TRBV6-4
D: TRBD1
J: TRBJ1-5
length: 16
DNA: TGTGCCAGGGGTTACAGGGGGCCCCAAGGAGGCCAGCCCCAGCATTTT
CDR3: CARGYRGPQGGQPQHF

size: -
V: TRBV27
D: -
J: TRBJ1-2
length: 13
DNA: TGTGCCAGCAGTTTCGTACAGGGTGGAGGCTACACCTTC
CDR3: CASSFVQGGGYTF

size: -
V: TRBV5-6
D: TRBD2
J: TRBJ2-1
length: 16
DNA: TGTGCCAGCAGCTCGTGGTCGCGGGGGGCCTACAATGAGCAGTTCTTC
CDR3: CASSSWSRGAYNEQFF

size: -
V: TRBV4-3
D: -
J: TRBJ2-2
length: 15
DNA: TGCGCCAGCAGCCAAGAGTCTAGCAGCACCGGGGAGCTGTTTTTT
CDR3: CASSQESSSTGELFF

size: few
V: TRBV9
D: -
J: TRBJ1-2
length: 16
DNA: TGTGCCAGCAGCGTAGGGGATCGACCCTTGGGAGGTGGCTACACCTTC
CDR3: CASSVGDRPLGGGYTF

size: many
V: TRBV4-1
D: -
J: TRBJ2-1
length: 17
DNA: TGCGCCAGCAGCCAAGTGGACATGGTGTCATTTGGGGATGAGCAGTTCTTC
CDR3: CASSQVDMVSFGDEQFF

size: few
V: TRBV7-2
D: -
J: TRBJ2-5
length: 13
DNA: TGTGCCAGCAGCTTAGTCGGGGAAGAGACCCAGTACTTC
CDR3: CASSLVGEETQYF

size: -
V: TRBV6-1
D: TRBD2
J: TRBJ2-3
length: 13
DNA: TGTGCCAGTGCCAACCGAGCGGGGGATACGCAGTATTTT
CDR3: CASANRAGDTQYF

size: -
V: TRBV5-1
D: -
J: TRBJ2-1
length: 15
DNA: TGCGCCAGCAGCTTGGCCCCCCTCTCCAGCAATGAGCAGTTCTTC
CDR3: CASSLAPLSSNEQFF

size: few
V: TRBV28
D: -
J: TRBJ1-1
length: 15
DNA: TGTGCCAGCAGTTTATTCCCAGGCTTGAACACTGAAGCTTTCTTT
CDR3: CASSLFPGLNTEAFF

size: -
V: TRBV5-8
D: TRBD1
J: TRBJ1-6
length: 15
DNA: TGTGCCAGCAGCTATGGGACAGGTAGAAATTCACCCCTCCACTTT
CDR3: CASSYGTGRNSPLHF

size: -
V: TRBV25-1
D: -
J: TRBJ2-7
length: 12
DNA: TGTGCCAGCAGAGGGGGGGGAAGCGAGCAGTACTTC
CDR3: CASRGGGSEQYF

size: few
V: TRBV2
D: -
J: TRBJ2-1
length: 11
DNA: TGTGCCAGCGCAGGGGGGCTCGAGCTGTTCTTC
CDR3: CASAGGLELFF

size: -
V: TRBV5-1
D: TRBD2
J: TRBJ2-3
length: 17
DNA: TGCGCCAGCAGCTCAGCCCCACTAGCGGATATCACAGATACGCAGTATTTT
CDR3: CASSSAPLADITDTQYF